Included here is one T cell receptor beta chain sequence, with context. Its antigen is currently unknown. There are 15 residues in the CDR3. CDR1 is LGHDT, CDR2 YNNKEL, per germline (reference sequence). The data stem from a study of CXCR3-negative and CXCR3-positive naive CD8 T cells. Study-wide points: A higher hydrophobicity marked the TRB CDR3s of CXCR3-positive naive cells versus CXCR3-negative naive cells.

TRB cDNA libraries were made by UMI-labeled 5' RACE. TCRdb re-called the 5' RACE reads; one entry per CDR3 protein, DNA not given. Its table lists roughly 130,000 distinct CDR3 sequences. The source is a human donor in good health. Some clones in this sample may be carry-over from other donors' samples. The sequencing input was naive CXCR3+ CD8+ T cells from blood. Subset here: CD45RO-CCR7+CD27+CD95- naive CD8+ T cells expressing CXCR3 (TNR3+). The genes are TRBV3-1 and TRBJ2-2; TCRdb's D call, TRBD1, is unchecked because there is no DNA. CDR3: CASSHGPGAPGELFF. Filled out from reference TRBV3-1 and TRBJ2-2, the complete variable domain reads DTAVSQTPKYLVTQMGNDKSIKCEQNLGHDTMYWYKQDSKKFLKIMFSYNNKELIINETVPNRFSPKSPDKAHLNLHINSLELGDSAVYFCASSHGPGAPGELFFGEGSRLTVL.